A single sample gave rise to the 3 T cell receptor beta chains below, sequenced in a study of identical twins. TCRdb reanalysed the 5' RACE reads using MiXCR and keeps one entry per CDR3 protein. The sample has under 450,000 distinct CDR3 sequences; around a sixth are singletons. The sample taken for sequencing was naive T cells sorted from blood. These receptors originate from a man aged 50 or older in good health.

This clonotype occurred once. The V gene is TRBV5-1, the J gene TRBJ2-7; 8 bases align to TRBD1. The CDR3 has 15 amino acids. The junction had 6 bases not matched to a gene; V was cut back by 0 bases and J by 4 bases. Per the germline V gene, CDR1 is SGHRS and CDR2 is YFSETQ. The CDR3 nucleotides are TGCGCCAGCAGCTTGGGAAGGACAGGGCTGTACGAGCAGTACTTC. Its protein product is CASSLGRTGLYEQYF.

There are many counts of this clonotype. The chain is built from TRBV21-1 and TRBJ2-7; TRBD1, as called in the table, went unchecked against the DNA. TRBV21-1 is noted as a pseudogene. The length of the CDR3 is 15 residues. CDR3 DNA: TGTGCCAGCAGCATTACGGGGGGGGGGTGGTACGAGCAGTACTTC. This sequence encodes CASSITGGGWYEQYF.

J is TRBJ2-1 and V is TRBV7-9, with 11 positions matching TRBD2. The CDR3 is made up of 14 amino acids. CDR1 is SEHNR and CDR2 is FQNEAQ in the germline V gene (reference sequence). Trimming at V came to 5 bases and at J to 12 bases, leaving 9 bases not matched to a gene. This chain's CDR3 is CASSPGLAALSQFF. In DNA, the CDR3 is TGTGCCAGCAGCCCGGGACTAGCGGCCCTATCGCAGTTCTTC.